The clone carrying this T cell receptor beta chain was picked up a small number of times. Time point described: patch test 1, 2 weeks after DPC sensitization. Treatment defined: therapeutic diphenylcyclopropenone sensitization with weekly scalp DPC. Blood collection happened ahead of applying each patch test. Those who donated were patients with alopecia, 18 to 70 years of age, and suitable for DPC. Germline CDR1 reads SNHLY; CDR2 reads FYNNEI. Trimming took 6 bases from V and 0 from J, leaving 8 bases between them. The CDR3 has 13 amino acids. The sample is drawn from a study of human T cells and chemical hapten exposure. Study in general: A 2 cm by 2 cm inner upper arm patch received 2% DPC for sensitization.

Per the study methods: A typical sample had 93,000 or so TCRs, with 23,224 to 690,600 overall. TCRdb ran MiXCR on the RACE reads and lists one entry per CDR3 protein. It is TCRdb's table, rather than the study itself, that gives the V and J calls and clone size. The data show around 340,000 distinct CDR3 sequences, 6% to 8.5% seen once. This chain joins TRBV2 and TRBJ1-1, with D maybe TRBD1 (5 bases). This clonotype was obtained from a young woman with alopecia areata. Some clones in this sample may be carry-over from other donors' samples. Sequencing used whole blood, obtained in connection with sensitization to the hapten diphenylcyclopropenone (DPC). CDR3 in amino acids: CASRDNLNTEAFF. The CDR3, as DNA: TGTGCCAGCAGGGACAACCTGAACACTGAAGCTTTCTTT. Variable domain in full (rest from reference TRBV2 and TRBJ1-1): EPEVTQTPSHQVTQMGQEVILRCVPISNHLYFYWYRQILGQKVEFLVSFYNNEISEKSEIFDDQFSVERPDGSNFTLKIRSTKLEDSAMYFCASRDNLNTEAFFGQGTRLTVV.